This T cell receptor (beta chain) was identified in a study of blood T cell repertoires in COVID-19. About the study: The United States, Italy and Spain provided the acute and convalescent COVID-19 samples. Nucleic acid was either cDNA or gDNA, and it came from T cells, B-cell-depleted T cells, or PBMCs.

The CDR3 runs 15 residues. Germline-derived CDR1 and CDR2 are LGHDT and YNNKEL (reference sequence). Trimming removed 1 base from V and 5 bases from J; junction bases left unmatched: 7. Original methodology: From reference gene primer amplification, estimates of nucleated cell counts were derived. TCRdb's copy holds only in-frame clones and misses some; the assay was immunoSEQ multiplex PCR. The V and J calls and clone size are taken from that table; D and trimming were inferred from the DNA. The table lists about 100,000 clones, 90% to 95% of them singletons, with 2% to 2.5% in the top ten. The chain joins TRBV3-1 (or the pseudogene TRBV3-2) to TRBJ1-2, with 7 bases aligning to TRBD1. Sequencing input: peripheral blood. This TCR derives from a man between 45 and 60 years old with active COVID-19. CDR3 DNA sequence: TGTGCCAGCAGCCAAGCGTCGGGACAGTTATATGGCTACACCTTC. This sequence encodes CASSQASGQLYGYTF.